A selection of T cell receptor beta chains follows, all from one sample in a study of response to subunit inactivated influenza vaccine. Via MiXCR, TCRdb re-called the RT-PCR reads, giving one row per CDR3 protein. The data show roughly 520,000 distinct CDR3 sequences, roughly 27% seen once. The sequences come from CD4+ T cells sorted from PBMCs, collected roughly 5 days after vaccination. These TCRs come from a man aged 45-60 years who received an inactivated influenza vaccine. CDR3s include the opening cysteine and the closing phenylalanine or tryptophan. The D gene is left open where the match is weak. Where a row states a size, it is once, few, many or the class of an expanded clone; other rows omit it.

V	D	J	length	size	DNA	CDR3
TRBV29-1	TRBD2	TRBJ2-3	17	many	TGCAGCGTTGAAGGTGCCTCTAAGCGGGGGGGAACAGATACGCAGTATTTT	CSVEGASKRGGTDTQYF
TRBV9	TRBD2	TRBJ2-1	16	few	TGTGCCAGCAGCGCAGTAACAAGCGGGAGTGGGAGTGAGCAGTTCTTC	CASSAVTSGSGSEQFF
TRBV5-1	.	TRBJ2-5	15	.	TGCGCCAGCAGCACAGGGACACCCTCCGGGGAGACCCAGTACTTC	CASSTGTPSGETQYF
TRBV5-1	.	TRBJ2-3	16	.	TGCGCCAGCAGCCCTGGACTGGTATCTAGCACAGATACGCAGTATTTT	CASSPGLVSSTDTQYF
TRBV25-1	.	TRBJ1-6	15	few	TGTGCCAGCAGTGAATACGGGGGGTGGGAGGCACCCCTCCACTTT	CASSEYGGWEAPLHF
TRBV20-1	.	TRBJ2-1	15	few	TGCAGTGCTAGAAGGGGGGGGAACTCCTACAATGAGCAGTTCTTC	CSARRGGNSYNEQFF
TRBV4-3	.	TRBJ2-2	16	few	TGCGCCAGCAGAAAAGAGGGGGGCAGTTCTACCGGGGAGCTGTTTTTT	CASRKEGGSSTGELFF
TRBV20-1	.	TRBJ2-5	13	.	TGCAGTGGCAGCCCAGGGAGGCAAGAGACCCAGTACTTC	CSGSPGRQETQYF
TRBV7-2	TRBD1	TRBJ2-7	14	many	TGTGCCAGCAGCCTAGGGACAGGGATGGGGGAGCAGTACTTC	CASSLGTGMGEQYF
TRBV5-6	TRBD2	TRBJ2-1	19	.	TGTGCCAGCAGCTTGGGGTTTATTCTAGCGGGGGGCCCTCGGGGTGAGCAGTTCTTC	CASSLGFILAGGPRGEQFF
TRBV29-1	TRBD2	TRBJ2-1	14	.	TGCAGCGTGGCTCTAGCGGAGGTCTACAATGAGCAGTTCTTC	CSVALAEVYNEQFF
TRBV5-6	TRBD2	TRBJ2-1	16	.	TGTGCCAGCAGCTTGGTAGCCAGCGGGGGATACAATAAGCAGTTCTTC	CASSLVASGGYNKQFF
TRBV4-3	TRBD2	TRBJ2-5	14	many	TGCGCCAGCAGCCGGGACTACCACCAAGAGACCCAGTACTTC	CASSRDYHQETQYF
TRBV5-1	.	TRBJ2-7	16	few	TGCGCCAGCAGCTTGGGCGGCGGGATGGCCTCCTACGAGCAGTACTTC	CASSLGGGMASYEQYF
TRBV20-1	TRBD2	TRBJ2-1	18	.	TGCAGTGCTAGATCCGGACTAGCGGGGATGAGCTCCTACAATGAGCAGTTCTTC	CSARSGLAGMSSYNEQFF
TRBV4-3	TRBD1	TRBJ2-7	15	many	TGCGCCAGCAGCCAGGGGACAGGGTCCAGGTACGAGCAGTACTTC	CASSQGTGSRYEQYF
TRBV6-9	TRBD1	TRBJ2-6	17	.	TGTGCCAGCGGTAGGGGACAGGGGGGATCTGGGGCCAACGTCCTGACTTTC	CASGRGQGGSGANVLTF
TRBV23-1	TRBD2	TRBJ2-7	18	.	TGCGCCAGCAGCCACCGTCAAGGCACCGGGGGGGGGTCCTACGAGCAGTACTTC	CASSHRQGTGGGSYEQYF
TRBV14	TRBD2	TRBJ2-7	16	few	TGTGCCAGCAGCCTCGGGAGGGGATTTAGCTCCTACGAGCAGTACTTC	CASSLGRGFSSYEQYF
TRBV6-5	TRBD2	TRBJ2-2	15	once	TGTGCCAGCAGTTACTCCGGGACTAGAACCGGGGAGCTGTTTTTT	CASSYSGTRTGELFF
TRBV10-3	TRBD1	TRBJ2-5	14	few	TGTGCCATCAGTGAGGGGACAGGGAGAGAGACCCAGTACTTC	CAISEGTGRETQYF
TRBV20-1	.	TRBJ1-2	13	.	TGCAGTGCTGACAAAGCCGGTCGATATGGCTACACCTTC	CSADKAGRYGYTF
TRBV4-2	.	TRBJ2-3	13	.	TGTGCCAGCAGCCAAGTTCAGGCGGATACGCAGTATTTT	CASSQVQADTQYF
TRBV29-1	.	TRBJ1-1	13	.	TGCAGCGTTGTTCGCAGAGGGAACACTGAAGCTTTCTTT	CSVVRRGNTEAFF
TRBV28	.	TRBJ1-1	12	.	TGTGCCAGCGAGGAGGGGCACACTGAAGCTTTCTTT	CASEEGHTEAFF
TRBV5-6	TRBD2	TRBJ2-1	16	few	TGTGCCAGCAGCTTGTTGCGGGAGGGAAACTACAATGAGCAGTTCTTC	CASSLLREGNYNEQFF
TRBV7-2	TRBD1	TRBJ1-1	17	few	TGTGCCAGCAGCTTAGCTCCTCGACAGGGGGCTGGTACTGAAGCTTTCTTT	CASSLAPRQGAGTEAFF
TRBV5-1	.	TRBJ1-6	13	many	TGCGCCAGCAGCCCAAGCGAGGGCTCACCCCTCCACTTT	CASSPSEGSPLHF
TRBV6-4	.	TRBJ2-3	14	.	TGTGCCAGCAGTGACCTAGCTGGGGGGGATACGCAGTATTTT	CASSDLAGGDTQYF
TRBV14	.	TRBJ1-1	17	.	TGTGCCAGCAGCCGCTACAGGGTTATCACCCCGAAGACTGAAGCTTTCTTT	CASSRYRVITPKTEAFF
TRBV10-3	.	TRBJ2-3	14	.	TGTGCCATCAGAAATCCGACAAGCACAGATACGCAGTATTTT	CAIRNPTSTDTQYF
TRBV20-1	.	TRBJ1-5	13	many	TGCAGTGCTAGCATCCAGGAGAACACGCCCCAGCATTTT	CSASIQENTPQHF